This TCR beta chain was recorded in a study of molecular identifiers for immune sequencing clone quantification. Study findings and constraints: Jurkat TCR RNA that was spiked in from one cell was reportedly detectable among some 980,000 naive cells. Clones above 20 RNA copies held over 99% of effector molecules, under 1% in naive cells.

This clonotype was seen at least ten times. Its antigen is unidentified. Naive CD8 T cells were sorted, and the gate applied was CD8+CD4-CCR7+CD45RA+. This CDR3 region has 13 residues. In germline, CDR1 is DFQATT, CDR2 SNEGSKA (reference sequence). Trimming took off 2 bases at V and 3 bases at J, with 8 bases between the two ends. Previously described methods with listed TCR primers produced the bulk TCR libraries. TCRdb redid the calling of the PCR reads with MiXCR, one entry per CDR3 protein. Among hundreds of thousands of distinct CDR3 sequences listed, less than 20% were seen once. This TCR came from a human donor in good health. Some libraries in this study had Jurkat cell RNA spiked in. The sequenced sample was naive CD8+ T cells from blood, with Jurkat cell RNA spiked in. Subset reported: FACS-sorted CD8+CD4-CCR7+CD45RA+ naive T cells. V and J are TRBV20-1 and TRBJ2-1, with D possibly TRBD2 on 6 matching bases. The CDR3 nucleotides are TGCAGTGCTAGACTAGCGAACTACAATGAGCAGTTCTTC. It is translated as CSARLANYNEQFF.